The 2 T cell receptor beta chains below were found in one sample sequenced in a study of blood T cell repertoires in COVID-19 (TCRdb year 2020). Libraries were made using the immunoSEQ multiplex PCR assay. TCRdb retrieved this table from immuneACCESS and kept in-frame rearrangements only. Not all clones are present; in checked studies, unresolved V genes account for under half, and no reason is known for the remainder. Within this sample are a few hundred thousand clones, with roughly 85% of them counted one time only. The top ten clones comprise 3% to 4% of the sample. The specimen sequenced was PBMCs or T cells enriched from blood (not recorded which). All receptors come from a woman in her thirties or forties with acute COVID-19.

The J gene is TRBJ2-7, the V gene TRBV7-2, with 9 bases lining up with TRBD2. The length of the CDR3 is 16 residues. V lost 1 base to trimming and J lost 6 bases; unmatched junction nucleotides: 10. Germline V gene sequence: CDR1 SGHTA, CDR2 FQGNSA. The CDR3 loop is CASSLEDRTSVREQYF. The CDR3 coding sequence is TGTGCCAGCAGCTTAGAAGACAGGACTAGCGTGCGCGAGCAGTACTTC.

This clone was seen a single time. The rearrangement uses TRBV11-3 and TRBJ2-7; TRBD1 might be the D (6 bases). This CDR3 is 17 amino acids long. With 1 base removed from V and 5 bases from J, the gap between germline ends came to 21 bases. The germline CDR1 and CDR2 sequences are SGHNT and YENEEA. The CDR3 nucleotides read TGTGCCAGCAGCTTAGTTGGGGGCTCACGGGGATGGGACGAGCAGTACTTC. Protein product: CASSLVGGSRGWDEQYF. Drawing the rest from reference TRBV11-3 and TRBJ2-7, the complete variable domain is EAGVVQSPRYKIIEKKQPVAFWCNPISGHNTLYWYLQNLGQGPELLIRYENEEAVDDSQLPKDRFSAERLKGVDSTLKIQPAELGDSAVYLCASSLVGGSRGWDEQYFGPGTRLTVT.